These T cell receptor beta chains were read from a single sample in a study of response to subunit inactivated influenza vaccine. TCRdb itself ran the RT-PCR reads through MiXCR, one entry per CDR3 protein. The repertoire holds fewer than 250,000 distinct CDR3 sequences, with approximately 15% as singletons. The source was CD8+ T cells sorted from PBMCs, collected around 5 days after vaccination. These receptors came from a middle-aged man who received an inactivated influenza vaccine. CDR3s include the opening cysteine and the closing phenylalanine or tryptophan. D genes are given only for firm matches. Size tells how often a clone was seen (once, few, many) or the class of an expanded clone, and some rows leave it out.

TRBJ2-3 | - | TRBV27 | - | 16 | CASTGSGRERTDTQYF | TGTGCCAGCACCGGAAGCGGCAGGGAACGCACAGATACGCAGTATTTT
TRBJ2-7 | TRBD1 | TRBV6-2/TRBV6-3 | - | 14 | CASSWTGIFHEQYF | TGTGCCAGCAGTTGGACAGGGATCTTCCACGAGCAGTACTTC
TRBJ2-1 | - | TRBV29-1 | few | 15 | CSVASGTPSYNEQFF | TGCAGCGTCGCCTCCGGGACACCCTCCTACAATGAGCAGTTCTTC
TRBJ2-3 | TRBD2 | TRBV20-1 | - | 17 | CSARDLSGAGATDTQYF | TGCAGTGCTAGAGATCTTTCAGGAGCGGGAGCCACAGATACGCAGTATTTT
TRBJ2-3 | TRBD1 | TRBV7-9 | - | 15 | CASNGDRGGTDTQYF | TGTGCCAGCAACGGGGACAGGGGTGGCACAGATACGCAGTATTTT
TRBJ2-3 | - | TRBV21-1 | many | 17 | CASSRLTMGGRTDTQYF | TGTGCCAGCAGCAGACTGACGATGGGGGGCCGAACAGATACGCAGTATTTT
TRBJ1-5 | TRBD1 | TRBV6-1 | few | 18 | CASNRDSPSRYSNQPQHF | TGTGCCAGCAACCGGGACAGCCCCTCCCGATATAGCAATCAGCCCCAGCATTTT
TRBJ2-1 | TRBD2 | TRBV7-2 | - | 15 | CASSVTSGRGNEQFF | TGTGCCAGCAGCGTAACTAGCGGGAGAGGGAATGAGCAGTTCTTC
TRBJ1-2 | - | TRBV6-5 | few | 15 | CASSYSNQGNHGYTF | TGTGCCAGCAGTTACTCGAATCAGGGTAACCATGGCTACACCTTC
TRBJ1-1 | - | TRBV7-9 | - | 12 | CASSGWATEAFF | TGTGCCAGCAGCGGGTGGGCCACTGAAGCTTTCTTT
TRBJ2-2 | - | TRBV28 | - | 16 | CASSFSSLLKAGVLFF | TGTGCCAGCAGTTTTTCTTCCCTATTGAAAGCCGGGGTGCTGTTTTTT
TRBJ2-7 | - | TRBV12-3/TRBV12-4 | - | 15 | CASTVDIFYSYEQYF | TGTGCCAGCACCGTAGACATCTTTTACTCCTACGAGCAGTACTTC
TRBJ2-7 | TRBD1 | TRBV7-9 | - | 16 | CASSNSQGGPLSEQYF | TGTGCCAGCAGCAACTCACAGGGGGGTCCTTTGAGTGAGCAGTACTTC
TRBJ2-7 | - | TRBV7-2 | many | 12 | CASSPDFYEQYF | TGTGCCAGCAGCCCGGACTTCTACGAGCAGTACTTC
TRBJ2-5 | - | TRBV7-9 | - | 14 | CASSPWQGGETQYF | TGTGCCAGCAGCCCTTGGCAGGGAGGAGAGACCCAGTACTTC
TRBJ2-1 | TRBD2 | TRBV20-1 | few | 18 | CSADRLAGPVSSYNEQFF | TGCAGTGCGGACCGGTTAGCGGGGCCCGTGAGCTCCTACAATGAGCAGTTCTTC
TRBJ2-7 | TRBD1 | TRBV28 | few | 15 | CASSLLGQGSDEQYF | TGTGCCAGCAGTTTACTTGGACAGGGGAGTGACGAGCAGTACTTC
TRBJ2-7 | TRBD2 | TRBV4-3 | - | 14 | CASSQDGEGYEQYF | TGCGCCAGCAGCCAAGACGGGGAGGGCTACGAGCAGTACTTC
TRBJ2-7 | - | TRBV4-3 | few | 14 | CASSQTQGSYEQYF | TGCGCCAGCAGCCAAACGCAGGGCTCCTACGAGCAGTACTTC
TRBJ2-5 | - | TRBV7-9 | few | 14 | CASSLVSSQETQYF | TGTGCCAGCAGCTTAGTGTCCAGCCAAGAGACCCAGTACTTC
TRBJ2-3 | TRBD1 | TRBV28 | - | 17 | CASSFQVRTGVTDTQYF | TGTGCCAGCAGTTTTCAGGTTAGGACAGGGGTTACAGATACGCAGTATTTT
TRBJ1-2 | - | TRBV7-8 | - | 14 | CASSYAGQKYGYTF | TGTGCCAGCAGCTATGCGGGGCAGAAGTATGGCTACACCTTC
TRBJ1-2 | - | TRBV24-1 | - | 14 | CATSDPDRPGGYTF | TGTGCCACCAGTGATCCCGACAGGCCCGGAGGCTACACCTTC
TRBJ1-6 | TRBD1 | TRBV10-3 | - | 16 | CAISESWTGVNSPLHF | TGTGCCATCAGTGAGTCGTGGACAGGGGTAAATTCACCCCTCCACTTT
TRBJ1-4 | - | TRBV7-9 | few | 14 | CASSYTAYSEKLFF | TGTGCCAGCAGCTACACAGCGTATAGTGAAAAACTGTTTTTT
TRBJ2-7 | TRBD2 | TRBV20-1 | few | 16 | CSARTLAGGTPYEQYF | TGCAGTGCTAGAACGCTAGCGGGAGGTACGCCTTACGAGCAGTACTTC
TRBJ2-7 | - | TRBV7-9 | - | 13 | CASSPALANEQYF | TGTGCCAGCAGCCCGGCGCTGGCCAACGAGCAGTACTTC
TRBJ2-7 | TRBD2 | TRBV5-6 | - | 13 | CAISPGTTHEQYF | TGTGCCATCAGCCCCGGGACTACCCACGAGCAGTACTTC
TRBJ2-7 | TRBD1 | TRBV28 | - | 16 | CASGLLGMDRVHEQYF | TGTGCCAGCGGATTATTGGGAATGGACAGGGTCCACGAGCAGTACTTC
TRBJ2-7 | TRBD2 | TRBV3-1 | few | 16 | CASSQDEGLGVYEQYF | TGTGCCAGCAGCCAAGATGAGGGACTAGGAGTTTACGAGCAGTACTTC
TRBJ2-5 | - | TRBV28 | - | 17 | CASSLPGTDITQETQYF | TGTGCCAGCAGTCTCCCCGGGACCGACATAACGCAAGAGACCCAGTACTTC
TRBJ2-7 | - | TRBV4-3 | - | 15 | CASSQEKGLTYEQYF | TGCGCCAGCAGCCAAGAAAAGGGCCTAACCTACGAGCAGTACTTC
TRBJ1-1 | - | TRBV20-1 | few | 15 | CSARDADRFPPEAFF | TGCAGTGCTAGAGATGCTGACAGGTTTCCCCCTGAAGCTTTCTTT
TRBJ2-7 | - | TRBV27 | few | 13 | CASRRTITSEQYF | TGTGCCAGCAGACGCACAATTACTAGCGAGCAGTACTTC
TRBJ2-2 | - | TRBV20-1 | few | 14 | CSAIPIEGTGELFF | TGCAGTGCAATACCCATAGAGGGTACCGGGGAGCTGTTTTTT
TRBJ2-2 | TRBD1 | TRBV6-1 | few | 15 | CASIGDRVNTGELFF | TGTGCCAGCATAGGGGACAGAGTAAACACCGGGGAGCTGTTTTTT
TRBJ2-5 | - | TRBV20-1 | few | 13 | CSASSRYQETQYF | TGCAGTGCTAGTTCTAGATACCAAGAGACCCAGTACTTC
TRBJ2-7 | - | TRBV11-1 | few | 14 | CASSPDMATYEQYF | TGTGCCAGCAGCCCCGACATGGCAACCTACGAGCAGTACTTC
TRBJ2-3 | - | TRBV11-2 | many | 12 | CASSFMTDTQYF | TGTGCCAGCAGCTTTATGACAGATACGCAGTATTTT
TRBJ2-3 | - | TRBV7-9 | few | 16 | CASSLAEGDGTDTQYF | TGTGCCAGCAGCTTAGCCGAAGGGGATGGCACAGATACGCAGTATTTT
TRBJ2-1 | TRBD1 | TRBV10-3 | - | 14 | CAISDVQGADEQFF | TGTGCCATCAGTGATGTCCAGGGGGCCGATGAGCAGTTCTTC
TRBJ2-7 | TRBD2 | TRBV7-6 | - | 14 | CASSPSLAGGEQYF | TGTGCCAGCAGCCCCTCACTAGCGGGAGGCGAGCAGTACTTC
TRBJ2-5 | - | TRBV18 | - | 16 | CASSPYRTPGQETQYF | TGTGCCAGCTCACCTTACCGGACTCCGGGGCAAGAGACCCAGTACTTC
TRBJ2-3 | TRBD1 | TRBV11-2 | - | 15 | CASSRSTGGADTQYF | TGTGCCAGCAGCAGGAGCACAGGGGGCGCGGATACGCAGTATTTT
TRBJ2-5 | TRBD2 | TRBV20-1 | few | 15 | CSASPHRRGKETQYF | TGCAGTGCTAGTCCCCATCGGCGGGGGAAAGAGACCCAGTACTTC
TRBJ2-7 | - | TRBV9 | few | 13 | CASSVTETYEQYF | TGTGCCAGCAGCGTAACAGAGACCTACGAGCAGTACTTC
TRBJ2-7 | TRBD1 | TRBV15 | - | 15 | CATSRDRDSLYEQYF | TGTGCCACCAGCAGAGATCGGGACAGCCTCTACGAGCAGTACTTC
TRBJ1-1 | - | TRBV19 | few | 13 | CASRVTGSTEAFF | TGTGCCAGTAGGGTTACAGGGTCCACTGAAGCTTTCTTT
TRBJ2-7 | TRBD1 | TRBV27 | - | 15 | CASSLSRQGPYEQYF | TGTGCCAGCAGTTTATCCAGACAGGGGCCCTACGAGCAGTACTTC
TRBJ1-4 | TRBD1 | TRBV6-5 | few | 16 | CASSYDRVMGNEKLFF | TGTGCCAGCAGTTACGACAGGGTGATGGGTAATGAAAAACTGTTTTTT
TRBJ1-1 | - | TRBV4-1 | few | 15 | CASMDTRGGNTEAFF | TGCGCCAGCATGGACACGAGAGGGGGGAACACTGAAGCTTTCTTT
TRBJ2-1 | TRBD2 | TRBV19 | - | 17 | CASSYGLAGGHYNEQFF | TGTGCCAGTAGTTACGGACTAGCGGGAGGGCACTACAATGAGCAGTTCTTC
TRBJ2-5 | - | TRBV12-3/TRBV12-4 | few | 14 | CASSLGTTKETQYF | TGTGCCAGCAGCCTCGGGACAACAAAAGAGACCCAGTACTTC
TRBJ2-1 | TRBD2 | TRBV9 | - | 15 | CASSAGLAAYNEQFF | TGTGCCAGCAGCGCGGGACTAGCGGCTTACAATGAGCAGTTCTTC
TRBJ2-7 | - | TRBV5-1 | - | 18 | CASSPLRTGKDVVGEQYF | TGCGCCAGCAGCCCCTTGAGGACGGGAAAAGATGTGGTCGGCGAGCAGTACTTC
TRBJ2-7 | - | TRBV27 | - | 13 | CASSLSVAYEQYF | TGTGCCAGCAGTTTATCCGTCGCATACGAGCAGTACTTC
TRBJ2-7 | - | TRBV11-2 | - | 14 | CASSLDFGRYEQYF | TGTGCCAGCAGCTTAGACTTTGGTCGGTACGAGCAGTACTTC